The source of this T cell receptor (beta chain) is a study of T cell clones after liver transplantation. Generated by immunoSEQ multiplex PCR, the TCRdb table keeps only in-frame clones and is missing some. The repertoire consists of roughly 100,000 clones, with about 81% occurring once and the leading ten covering approximately 3%. The TCR was taken from a human patient who received a liver transplant. T cells may partly derive from the graft donor. This sample comprised CD4+ T cells from blood, obtained 47 months after liver transplant.

Written as DNA, the CDR3 is TGTGCCAGCAGCTACCGGACGGAACGCTATGGCTACACCTTC. Protein: CASSYRTERYGYTF. The chain uses TRBV11-2 and TRBJ1-2; D uncertain. Germline-derived CDR1 and CDR2 are SGHAT and FQNNGV. V lost 4 bases, J lost 4 bases, and 13 bases lay in between. CDR3 length: 14 amino acids.